These 21 T cell receptor beta chains were all obtained from the same sample, sequenced in a study of T cell repertoires in cytomegalovirus infection. MiXCR was run by TCRdb on the reads, yielding one entry per CDR3 protein. The sample has around 750,000 distinct CDR3 sequences, approximately 30% seen once; the top ten hold 9.5% to 15%. These TCRs' antigens remain unknown. The sample was cultured CD8+ T cells from PBMCs, taken from culture after CMV antigen stimulation. Every receptor here comes from a human donor in good health (CMV status not recorded). Some clones in this sample may be carry-over from other donors' samples.

In this sample, this clonotype turned up a few times. The rearrangement joins TRBV28 to TRBJ1-2, with a tentative D call TRBD1 (6 bases). The germline CDR1 and CDR2 sequences are MDHEN and SYDVKM. Trimming left V 2 bases short and J 4 bases short, with 11 bases between. The CDR3 is 14 amino acids. CDR3 DNA: TGTGCCAGCAGTTTAAACAGGGAGCGCTATGGCTACACCTTC. Translated: CASSLNRERYGYTF.

Comments on this clonotype: At one end, the junction sequence differs from germline, possibly due to a read error. CDR3 in amino acids: CASPPPTESYGYTF. The DNA for the CDR3 is TGTGCCAGCCCACCACCGACGGAATCCTATGGCTACACCTTC. The chain carries TRBV18 and TRBJ1-2; D not certain. This CDR3 is built from 14 residues. Germline loops: CDR1 KGHSH, CDR2 LQKENI. Complete variable domain (other parts from reference TRBV18 and TRBJ1-2): NAGVMQNPRHLVRRRGQEARLRCSPMKGHSHVYWYRQLPEEGLKFMVYLQKENIIDESGMPKERFSAEFPKEGPSILRIQQVVRGDSAAYFCASPPPTESYGYTFGSGTRLTVV.

The chain recombines TRBV4-2 with TRBJ1-3; weak D call: TRBD1 (6 bases). The CDR3 loop spans 16 amino acids. Trimming left V 5 bases short and J 5 bases short, with 19 bases between. Germline V CDR1 and CDR2: LGHNA, YNFKEQ. CDR3 sequence: CASSSRQVDPRNTIYF. For the CDR3, the DNA is TGTGCCAGCAGCTCCAGACAGGTCGACCCCCGAAACACCATATATTTT.

The chain carries TRBV9 and TRBJ2-5, with 9 bases lining up with TRBD1. V was clipped by 3 bases and J by 5 bases; unmatched bases: 5. This CDR3 is built from 14 residues. Germline V CDR1 and CDR2: SGDLS, YYNGEE. This chain's CDR3 is CASSAGTGSETQYF. The CDR3 DNA is TGTGCCAGCAGCGCCGGGACAGGGTCGGAGACCCAGTACTTC.

This clonotype was detected many times. J is TRBJ2-3 and V is TRBV7-8; 11 bases agree with TRBD2. Per the germline V gene, CDR1 is SGHVS and CDR2 is FQNEAQ. The CDR3 consists of 16 residues. V trimming: 5 bases; J trimming: 0 bases; junction bases outside the gene matches: 4. CDR3 nucleotide sequence: TGTGCCAGCAGCGTACGACTAGCGGGGAGCACAGATACGCAGTATTTT. This translates into CASSVRLAGSTDTQYF. The full variable domain, completed using reference TRBV7-8 and TRBJ2-3, is GAGVSQSPRYKVAKRGQDVALRCDPISGHVSLFWYQQALGQGPEFLTYFQNEAQLDKSGLPSDRFFAERPEGSVSTLKIQRTQQEDSAVYLCASSVRLAGSTDTQYFGPGTRLTVL.

The rearrangement links TRBV28 to TRBJ2-5, with a possible D match to TRBD1 (6 bases). V lost 5 bases, J lost 2 bases, and 15 bases lay in between. The length of the CDR3 is 15 residues. The germline V gene has CDR1 MDHEN and CDR2 SYDVKM. The chain's CDR3 is CASSPDPGQQETQYF. CDR3 DNA sequence: TGTGCCAGCAGTCCCGACCCCGGACAGCAAGAGACCCAGTACTTC.

The sample holds many counts of this clonotype. The chain couples TRBV7-9 to TRBJ1-2, with TRBD1 matching over 9 bases. The length of the CDR3 is 17 residues. V lost 0 bases and J lost 4; bases outside the gene matches: 9. CDR1 and CDR2 from the germline V gene are SEHNR and FQNEAQ (reference sequence). This CDR3 is CASSLALQGAQGYGYTF. For the CDR3, the DNA is TGTGCCAGCAGCTTAGCCCTACAGGGGGCGCAAGGCTATGGCTACACCTTC.

This clonotype was recorded many times. The chain couples TRBV15 to TRBJ1-5; possibly TRBD1 for D (5 bases). The germline gives CDR1 LNHNV, CDR2 YYDKDF (reference sequence). Trimming stripped 6 bases from V and 2 bases from J, with 14 bases between. CDR3 length equals 15 residues. The CDR3 region is CATRKGGTGNQPQHF. In DNA, the CDR3 is TGTGCCACCAGAAAAGGCGGGACGGGCAATCAGCCCCAGCATTTT.

In this sample, this clonotype turned up many times. The chain links TRBV7-8 to TRBJ2-7; 9 bases agree with TRBD1. This CDR3 region has 14 residues. V lost 4 bases, J lost 7 bases, and 8 bases stayed unmatched. CDR1 SGHVS and CDR2 FQNEAQ come from the germline V gene. CDR3 sequence: CASSSGTGFFEQYF. In nucleotides, the CDR3 is TGTGCCAGCAGCTCCGGGACAGGGTTTTTTGAGCAGTACTTC.

The rearrangement links TRBV4-3 to TRBJ1-5; a weak D match, TRBD1 (6 bases). Deletions cut 3 bases from V and 4 bases from J, with 16 bases between. The CDR3 sequence is 16 residues long. The germline CDR1 and CDR2 sequences are LGHNA and YSLEER. The CDR3: CASSHAARTENQPQHF. DNA for the CDR3: TGCGCCAGCAGCCATGCCGCCAGGACAGAAAATCAGCCCCAGCATTTT.

This chain links TRBV7-3 with TRBJ1-3; D gene uncertain. CDR1 is SGHTA and CDR2 is FQGTGA in the germline V gene. CDR3 length equals 15 residues. V was pared by 1 base and J by 0 bases, with 7 bases between. DNA for the CDR3: TGTGCCAGCAGCTTAAGGGGAGACTCTGGAAACACCATATATTTT. The encoded protein is CASSLRGDSGNTIYF.

This clonotype was seen only a few times. The V gene is TRBV7-2, the J gene TRBJ2-7; tentative D call: TRBD1 (5 bases). The germline V gene has CDR1 SGHTA and CDR2 FQGNSA. Trimming cost V 2 bases and J 0 bases, with 8 bases left between them. CDR3 length equals 14 residues. The CDR3 DNA sequence: TGTGCCAGCAGCTTACCAGGGAACTCCTACGAGCAGTACTTC. Amino acid sequence: CASSLPGNSYEQYF. Variable domain in full (rest from reference TRBV7-2 and TRBJ2-7): GAGVSQSPSNKVTEKGKDVELRCDPISGHTALYWYRQSLGQGLEFLIYFQGNSAPDKSGLPSDRFSAERTGGSVSTLTIQRTQQEDSAVYLCASSLPGNSYEQYFGPGTRLTVT.

The chain uses TRBV4-1 and TRBJ1-1; no firm D call. The V end was cut by 4 bases, the J end by 1 base, with 13 bases between. Germline V gives CDR1 MGHRA, CDR2 YSYEKL. This CDR3 is 15 amino acids long. The CDR3 sequence: CASSLSDGRNTEAFF. CDR3 in DNA: TGCGCCAGCAGCCTATCCGACGGGAGGAACACTGAAGCTTTCTTT.

This chain links TRBV20-1 with TRBJ2-2, with D unresolved. V lost 1 base to trimming and J lost 1 base, with 10 bases between them. Germline values: CDR1 DFQATT, CDR2 SNEGSKA (reference sequence). The CDR3 is 15 residues long. CDR3 residues: CSARGGSLNTGELFF. CDR3 DNA sequence: TGCAGTGCTAGAGGCGGTTCGTTGAACACCGGGGAGCTGTTTTTT.

V is TRBV7-9 and J is TRBJ2-3; tentatively, D is TRBD1 or TRBD2 (5 bases each). The V gene lost 6 bases and the J gene lost 1 base, with 23 bases spanning the gap. The CDR3 runs 18 residues. Germline CDR1 SEHNR, CDR2 FQNEAQ (reference sequence). CDR3 coding DNA: TGTGCCAGCAGGCCGCCTTACCGGGACCCTGCACGCACAGATACGCAGTATTTT. This encodes CASRPPYRDPARTDTQYF.

Only a few counts were recorded for this clonotype. This rearrangement joins TRBV2 to TRBJ1-1, with a possible D match to TRBD1 (5 bases). In germline, CDR1 is SNHLY, CDR2 FYNNEI. The CDR3 totals 14 residues. Trimming cost V 0 bases and J 6 bases, with 11 bases left between them. CDR3 bases: TGTGCCAGCAGTGAAGCGGGGGGGACCCCTGAAGCTTTCTTT. Protein sequence: CASSEAGGTPEAFF. Full variable domain (missing parts from reference TRBV2 and TRBJ1-1): EPEVTQTPSHQVTQMGQEVILRCVPISNHLYFYWYRQILGQKVEFLVSFYNNEISEKSEIFDDQFSVERPDGSNFTLKIRSTKLEDSAMYFCASSEAGGTPEAFFGQGTRLTVV.

This clonotype was detected a few times. The chain carries TRBV11-3 and TRBJ2-1; 8 nucleotides align to TRBD1. Germline-derived CDR1 and CDR2 are SGHNT and YENEEA. This CDR3 comprises 15 residues. J lost 5 bases, V lost 0 bases, and 3 bases had no gene match. CDR3 protein: CASSLETGVNNEQFF. CDR3 nucleotide sequence: TGTGCCAGCAGCTTAGAGACAGGGGTGAACAATGAGCAGTTCTTC.

The rearrangement joins TRBV28 to TRBJ1-5; TRBD1 aligns across 9 bases. V lost 5 bases and J lost 6; bases outside the gene matches: 8. Germline lookup yields CDR1 MDHEN and CDR2 SYDVKM. The CDR3 loop spans 15 amino acids. The DNA of the CDR3 is TGTGCCAGCAGTCCCCCGACAGGGGGAACTCAGCCCCAGCATTTT. Translated, it gives CASSPPTGGTQPQHF.

The gene calls are TRBV6-1 and TRBJ1-1; D is perhaps TRBD1 (6 bases). V lost 5 bases, J lost 6 bases, and 16 bases lay in between. This CDR3 is built from 14 residues. Looked up from germline, CDR1 is MNHNS and CDR2 is SASEGT. The DNA for the CDR3 is TGTGCCAGCAGTTACGGACAGATGGGATCTGAAGCTTTCTTT. Amino acid sequence: CASSYGQMGSEAFF.

The chain is built from TRBV7-8 and TRBJ1-5; D is unclear. Per the germline V gene, CDR1 is SGHVS and CDR2 is FQNEAQ. The V and J ends lost 5 bases and 2 bases respectively, with 16 bases between them. The CDR3 extends over 16 amino acids. This CDR3 is CASSLNFVDGNQPQHF. In nucleotides, the CDR3 is TGTGCCAGCAGCCTCAATTTCGTGGATGGCAATCAGCCCCAGCATTTT.

The chain is built from TRBV7-8 and TRBJ2-2, with D perhaps matching TRBD2 (5 bases). V was clipped by 1 base and J by 2 bases, with 20 bases between them. This CDR3 has 19 residues. CDR1 is SGHVS, CDR2 FQNEAQ, per germline. The CDR3 reads CASSLVGLGATFNTGELFF. The CDR3 coding sequence is TGTGCCAGCAGCTTAGTGGGTCTGGGAGCTACTTTTAACACCGGGGAGCTGTTTTTT.